These 25 T cell receptor beta chains originate from one sample sequenced in a study of CD8+ T cells in alopecia areata. cDNA serving as the sequencing template came from extracted, reverse transcribed RNA. Sequencing was performed with immunoSEQ multiplex PCR; in TCRdb, only in-frame clones are kept and a portion is missing. In the table there are 100,000 to 150,000 clones, around 49% of which are singletons. Sample: CD8+ T cells sorted from blood, taken at week 0. The receptors here all came from a human donor with alopecia areata.

The V call is TRBV5-1, the J call TRBJ2-7, with D perhaps matching TRBD1 or TRBD2 (5 bases each). V lost 4 bases and J 3 bases, leaving 11 bases between the germline ends. The CDR3 totals 13 residues. Germline CDR1 and CDR2: SGHRS and YFSETQ. The chain's CDR3 is CASSHGADYEQYF. The CDR3 nucleotides read TGCGCCAGCAGCCACGGGGCCGACTACGAGCAGTACTTC.

Only a few counts were recorded for this clone. The chain joins TRBV9 to TRBJ2-7; D is perhaps TRBD2 (6 bases). Germline loops: CDR1 SGDLS, CDR2 YYNGEE. The V and J ends lost 4 bases and 1 base respectively, with 12 bases between them. The CDR3 is 14 residues long. The CDR3 sequence: CASSPGTDSYEQYF. CDR3 bases: TGTGCCAGCAGCCCCGGGACTGATTCCTACGAGCAGTACTTC. Based on the CDR3 plus reference TRBV9 and TRBJ2-7, the full variable domain is DSGVTQTPKHLITATGQRVTLRCSPRSGDLSVYWYQQSLDQGLQFLIQYYNGEERAKGNILERFSAQQFPDLHSELNLSSLELGDSALYFCASSPGTDSYEQYFGPGTRLTVT.

This chain uses TRBV7-6 with TRBJ2-3; D is ambiguous. Trimming removed 1 base at V and 2 bases at J, with 13 bases between. Germline V gene lookup returns CDR1 SGHVS and CDR2 FNYEAQ. CDR3 length equals 16 residues. CDR3 amino acids: CASSLEQGVVTDTQYF. The CDR3 DNA reads TGTGCCAGCAGCTTAGAACAAGGCGTAGTCACAGATACGCAGTATTTT.

CDR3 in DNA: TGTGCCAGCAGCTTCACGGGACAGGGGGCTTGGGATACGCAGTATTTT. Amino acid sequence: CASSFTGQGAWDTQYF. The chain has TRBV7-9 and TRBJ2-3; 12 positions agree with TRBD1. The CDR3 is 16 residues long. After removal of 3 bases from V and 6 bases from J, the junction contained 7 bases not matched to a gene. Looked up from germline, CDR1 is SEHNR and CDR2 is FQNEAQ (reference sequence).

The genes are TRBV6-5 and TRBJ2-7; possibly TRBD2 for D (6 bases). Trimming left V 0 bases short and J 9 bases short, with 6 bases between. The CDR3 is made up of 11 amino acids. Germline V lookup: CDR1 MNHEY, CDR2 SVGAGI. In DNA form, the CDR3 reads TGTGCCAGCAGTTACTCGGGGGGGCAGTACTTC. Amino acid sequence: CASSYSGGQYF.

This clone was picked up many times. The CDR3 region is CASSRRGRDTEAFF. In nucleotides, the CDR3 is TGTGCCAGCAGCCGAAGAGGCAGGGACACTGAAGCTTTCTTT. The chain uses TRBV7-9 and TRBJ1-1; D may be TRBD1 (5 bases). Trimming took off 5 bases at V and 3 bases at J, with 13 bases between the two ends. The CDR3 totals 14 residues. Germline loops: CDR1 SEHNR, CDR2 FQNEAQ (reference sequence).

This chain links TRBV5-1 with TRBJ2-1; 7 nucleotides match TRBD1. In germline, CDR1 is SGHRS, CDR2 YFSETQ. CDR3 length: 15 amino acids. Trimming removed 0 bases from V and 5 bases from J; junction bases left unmatched: 5. CDR3 bases: TGCGCCAGCAGCTTGGTGCGGACAGGACACAATGAGCAGTTCTTC. This gives the protein CASSLVRTGHNEQFF.

V is TRBV5-1 and J is TRBJ1-1; TRBD1 is a possible D gene (6 bases). V dropped 4 bases and J dropped 1 base, with 8 bases sitting between them. This CDR3 is built from 13 residues. CDR1 is SGHRS and CDR2 is YFSETQ in the germline V gene. The CDR3 loop reads CASSLQGNTEAFF. CDR3 bases: TGCGCCAGCAGCCTACAGGGGAACACTGAAGCTTTCTTT.

This CDR3 is CAWSVEEGYRYGGYTF. The CDR3 DNA is TGTGCCTGGAGTGTAGAGGAGGGGTACCGGTACGGTGGCTACACCTTC. The chain uses TRBV30 and TRBJ1-2, with D perhaps matching TRBD1 (5 bases). Germline V gene data show CDR1 as GTSNPN and CDR2 as SVGIG (reference sequence). Trimming took 0 bases from V and 7 from J, leaving 21 bases between them. The CDR3 totals 16 residues.

The chain recombines TRBV27 with TRBJ2-1; TRBD2 matches 8 bases. Trimming took 7 bases from V and 8 from J; bases not matched to a gene: 13. This CDR3 region has 15 residues. Germline V CDR1 and CDR2: MNHEY, SMNVEV (reference sequence). CDR3 region: CASNPAGAPLDEQFF. For the CDR3, the DNA is TGTGCCAGCAACCCAGCGGGGGCGCCTTTGGATGAGCAGTTCTTC.

This clone has a handful of counts. The rearrangement joins TRBV5-1 to TRBJ2-7; D is ambiguous. Between the trimmed V and J ends, which lost 0 bases and 2 bases, there was a span of 9 bases. The germline V gene has CDR1 SGHRS and CDR2 YFSETQ. CDR3 length: 14 residues. The CDR3 bases are TGCGCCAGCAGCTTGGAGGCGGCCACCTACGAGCAGTACTTC. Its protein is CASSLEAATYEQYF. Complete variable domain (other parts from reference TRBV5-1 and TRBJ2-7): KAGVTQTPRYLIKTRGQQVTLSCSPISGHRSVSWYQQTPGQGLQFLFEYFSETQRNKGNFPGRFSGRQFSNSRSEMNVSTLELGDSALYLCASSLEAATYEQYFGPGTRLTVT.

This clone was observed a handful of times. This sequence joins TRBV5-6 and TRBJ2-3, with a possible D match to TRBD1 (5 bases). Germline V lookup: CDR1 SGHDT, CDR2 YYEEEE. This CDR3 region has 14 residues. Trimming removed 0 bases from V and 9 bases from J, with 14 bases in between. The CDR3 spells CASSLGTREGTQYF. Here the CDR3 DNA reads TGTGCCAGCAGCTTGGGGACAAGGGAAGGAACGCAGTATTTT. The full variable domain, its missing parts supplied by reference TRBV5-6 and TRBJ2-3, is DAGVTQSPTHLIKTRGQQVTLRCSPKSGHDTVSWYQQALGQGPQFIFQYYEEEERQRGNFPDRFSGHQFPNYSSELNVNALLLGDSALYLCASSLGTREGTQYFGPGTRLTVL.

The chain has TRBV13 and TRBJ2-7; the D is unclear. The CDR3 totals 13 residues. Between the trimmed V and J ends, which lost 2 bases and 3 bases, there was a span of 8 bases. CDR1 is PRHDT, CDR2 FYEKMQ, per germline (reference sequence). CDR3 protein: CASSLLGYYEQYF. The CDR3 coding sequence is TGTGCCAGCAGCTTACTGGGGTACTACGAGCAGTACTTC.

This clone was observed a few times. CDR3 protein: CASSLGLMMNTEAFF. The CDR3 DNA reads as TGTGCCAGCAGCTTAGGACTGATGATGAACACTGAAGCTTTCTTT. The chain joins TRBV7-9 to TRBJ1-1; D not resolved. V was clipped by 1 base and J by 0 bases, with 9 bases between them. The CDR3 extends over 15 amino acids. CDR1 is SEHNR, CDR2 FQNEAQ, per germline (reference sequence).

This chain links TRBV6-6 with TRBJ2-1; either TRBD1 or TRBD2 may supply D (5 bases each). The V and J ends lost 8 bases and 9 bases respectively, with 20 bases between them. Germline assignment: CDR1 MNHNY and CDR2 SVGAGI (reference sequence). The CDR3 length is 14 residues. This CDR3 is CASSHRGEGVEQFF. DNA for the CDR3: TGTGCCAGCTCCCACAGAGGGGAAGGGGTTGAGCAGTTCTTC.

The genes are TRBV27 and TRBJ1-5; a weak D match, TRBD1 (6 bases). The CDR3 covers 14 residues. V lost 5 bases and J lost 8, with 16 bases in between. Germline V gives CDR1 MNHEY, CDR2 SMNVEV (reference sequence). The CDR3 coding sequence is TGTGCCAGCAGTCTTAAGAGGGGGTGGGAGCCCCAGCATTTT. Its translation is CASSLKRGWEPQHF.

The chain uses TRBV5-1 and TRBJ2-7; D is undetermined. The V end was cut by 3 bases, the J end by 3 bases, with 13 bases between. CDR1 is SGHRS and CDR2 is YFSETQ in the germline V gene. The CDR3 totals 14 residues. CDR3 loop: CASSSLPMDYEQYF. The CDR3 DNA sequence: TGCGCCAGCAGCTCTCTCCCTATGGACTACGAGCAGTACTTC. Full variable domain (remainder filled in from reference TRBV5-1 and TRBJ2-7): KAGVTQTPRYLIKTRGQQVTLSCSPISGHRSVSWYQQTPGQGLQFLFEYFSETQRNKGNFPGRFSGRQFSNSRSEMNVSTLELGDSALYLCASSSLPMDYEQYFGPGTRLTVT.

The rearrangement joins TRBV13 to TRBJ2-5; TRBD2 matches 9 bases. Germline V gene data show CDR1 as PRHDT and CDR2 as FYEKMQ (reference sequence). V trimming: 2 bases; J trimming: 5 bases; junction bases outside the gene matches: 9. This CDR3 comprises 16 residues. Here the CDR3 reads CASSLRAGGTTETQYF. The CDR3 DNA sequence: TGTGCCAGCAGCTTAAGGGCGGGGGGGACCACGGAGACCCAGTACTTC.

V is TRBV27 and J is TRBJ1-2, with a weak D call TRBD1 (6 bases). V was pared by 3 bases and J by 1 base, with 12 bases between. The V gene's germline CDR1 is MNHEY and CDR2 SMNVEV (reference sequence). The CDR3 length is 15 residues. This CDR3 reads CASSFRPGVNYGYTF. The CDR3 DNA follows: TGTGCCAGCAGTTTCCGCCCAGGGGTTAACTATGGCTACACCTTC.

This chain links TRBV10-3 with TRBJ1-1; perhaps TRBD1 as D (6 bases). The V end lost 2 bases, the J end lost 6 bases, and 16 bases lay between the germline ends. Germline CDR1 reads ENHRY; CDR2 reads SYGVKD. The CDR3 extends over 15 amino acids. The DNA for the CDR3 is TGTGCCATCAGTGAGATACAGGGCCTGGTTTCTGAAGCTTTCTTT. Its protein is CAISEIQGLVSEAFF.

V usage is TRBV6-6 and J usage is TRBJ1-1; D is unclear. The V gene's germline CDR1 is MNHNY and CDR2 SVGAGI (reference sequence). V was trimmed by 2 bases and J by 2 bases, leaving 9 bases between them. The CDR3 sequence is 14 residues long. CDR3 protein: CASSYNEENTEAFF. CDR3 bases: TGTGCCAGCAGTTACAACGAAGAAAACACTGAAGCTTTCTTT.

This sequence joins TRBV29-1 and TRBJ2-3, with 12 bases lining up with TRBD2. Germline assignment: CDR1 SQVTM and CDR2 ANQGSEA. V gave up 4 bases and J gave up 3 bases; unmatched junction bases: 11. CDR3 size: 17 residues. In nucleotides, the CDR3 is TGCAGCGTTGCCGGGACACCGACTAGCGGGGGAACAGATACGCAGTATTTT. Translated: CSVAGTPTSGGTDTQYF.

The chain combines TRBV27 with TRBJ2-7, with no clear D. CDR1 is MNHEY, CDR2 SMNVEV, per germline (reference sequence). There are 15 residues in the CDR3. V was clipped by 3 bases and J by 2 bases, with 14 bases between them. The DNA of the CDR3 is TGTGCCAGCAGTTTCGGTCGAAAAGGGCCCTACGAGCAGTACTTC. This encodes CASSFGRKGPYEQYF.

The chain is built from TRBV9 and TRBJ1-5; weak D call: TRBD1 (6 bases). This CDR3 contains 14 residues. Trimming pared 5 bases from V and 1 base from J, leaving 10 bases between. Germline-derived CDR1 and CDR2 are SGDLS and YYNGEE. The CDR3 sequence is CASSPTGSNQPQHF. CDR3 in DNA: TGTGCCAGCAGTCCTACAGGGAGCAATCAGCCCCAGCATTTT.

This clone was found a few times. V usage is TRBV9 and J usage is TRBJ1-1; D uncertain. Trimming shortened V by 3 bases and J by 6 bases, and 15 bases separated the two germline ends. The CDR3 runs to 14 residues. The germline V gene has CDR1 SGDLS and CDR2 YYNGEE. CDR3 bases: TGTGCCAGCAGCGGGAGCTCGGGGAGGCCTGAAGCTTTCTTT. This gives the protein CASSGSSGRPEAFF.